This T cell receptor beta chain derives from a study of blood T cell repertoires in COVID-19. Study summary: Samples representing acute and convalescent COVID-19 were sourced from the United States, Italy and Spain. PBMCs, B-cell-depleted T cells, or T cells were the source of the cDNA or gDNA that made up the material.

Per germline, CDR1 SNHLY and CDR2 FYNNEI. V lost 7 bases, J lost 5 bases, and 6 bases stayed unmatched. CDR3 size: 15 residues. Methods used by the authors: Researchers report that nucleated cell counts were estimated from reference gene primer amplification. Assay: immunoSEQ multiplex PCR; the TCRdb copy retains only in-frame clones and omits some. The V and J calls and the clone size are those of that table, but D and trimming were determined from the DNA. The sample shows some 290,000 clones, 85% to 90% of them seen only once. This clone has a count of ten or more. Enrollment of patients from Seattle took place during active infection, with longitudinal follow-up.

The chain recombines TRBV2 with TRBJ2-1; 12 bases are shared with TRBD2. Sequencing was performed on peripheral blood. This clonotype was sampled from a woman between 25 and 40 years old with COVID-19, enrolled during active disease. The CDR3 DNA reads TGTGCCAGCAACCTAGCGGGAGGGGATAACAATGAGCAGTTCTTC. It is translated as CASNLAGGDNNEQFF. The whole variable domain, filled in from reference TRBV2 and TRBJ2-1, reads EPEVTQTPSHQVTQMGQEVILRCVPISNHLYFYWYRQILGQKVEFLVSFYNNEISEKSEIFDDQFSVERPDGSNFTLKIRSTKLEDSAMYFCASNLAGGDNNEQFFGPGTRLTVL.